This T cell receptor beta chain was captured by sequencing in a study of T cell repertoires in cytomegalovirus infection. Study information: Recently identified HLA-C-restricted CMV epitopes were among the peptides used. Based on public TCR beta signatures, there were indications of CMV infection and of a matching HLA type. Study results and limitations: The study found HLA-C-restricted CMV-specific TCR beta clonotypes dominating the ex vivo response.

In regard to this clonotype: Its antigen is undetermined.

V was shortened by 5 bases and J by 4 bases, with 12 bases between the two germline ends. CDR1 and CDR2 (germline): SGHVS, FQNEAQ. The CDR3 totals 14 residues. One entry per CDR3 protein results from TCRdb running MiXCR on the reads. Altogether 700,000 to 950,000 distinct CDR3 sequences are present, 32% being singletons, with the ten largest covering around 12%. The sequencing here drew on cultured CD8+ T cells from PBMCs, taken from culture after CMV antigen stimulation. The source of this sequence is a human donor in good health (CMV status not recorded). Some clones in this sample may be carry-over from other donors' samples. The rearrangement links TRBV7-8 to TRBJ2-1; D call uncertain. The CDR3 sequence: CASSIPDGYNEQFF. CDR3 nucleotides: TGTGCCAGCAGCATCCCGGACGGATACAATGAGCAGTTCTTC. The full variable domain, completed using reference TRBV7-8 and TRBJ2-1, is GAGVSQSPRYKVAKRGQDVALRCDPISGHVSLFWYQQALGQGPEFLTYFQNEAQLDKSGLPSDRFFAERPEGSVSTLKIQRTQQEDSAVYLCASSIPDGYNEQFFGPGTRLTVL.